This entry concerns a single T cell receptor beta chain. Its cognate antigen is unknown. The data were taken from a study of OX40 agonist ivuxolimab in advanced cancers. Whole-study results and caveats: The 0.1-3.0 mg/kg partial responders had among the lowest clonal expansion. No determination was made of the antigen specificity of the expanded peripheral T cells.

The V gene lost 5 bases and the J gene lost 4 bases, with 11 bases spanning the gap. CDR1 LNHDA and CDR2 SQIVND come from the germline V gene (reference sequence). This CDR3 spans 13 amino acids. Autoimmune disease history or systemic immunosuppression excluded patients. The table came from immunoSEQ multiplex PCR; TCRdb's copy has only in-frame clones and leaves some out. The sample contains about 62,000 clones, roughly 87% of which appear only once. This TCR came from an adult with an advanced solid tumor such as melanoma, head and neck, liver or kidney cancer. The chain joins TRBV19 to TRBJ2-5; D gene ambiguous. The source was CD4+ or CD8+ T cells sorted from blood, collected in a trial of the OX40 agonist ivuxolimab. CDR3 sequence: CASSYGVGETQYF. The CDR3 DNA is TGTGCCAGTAGTTACGGTGTTGGAGAGACCCAGTACTTC.